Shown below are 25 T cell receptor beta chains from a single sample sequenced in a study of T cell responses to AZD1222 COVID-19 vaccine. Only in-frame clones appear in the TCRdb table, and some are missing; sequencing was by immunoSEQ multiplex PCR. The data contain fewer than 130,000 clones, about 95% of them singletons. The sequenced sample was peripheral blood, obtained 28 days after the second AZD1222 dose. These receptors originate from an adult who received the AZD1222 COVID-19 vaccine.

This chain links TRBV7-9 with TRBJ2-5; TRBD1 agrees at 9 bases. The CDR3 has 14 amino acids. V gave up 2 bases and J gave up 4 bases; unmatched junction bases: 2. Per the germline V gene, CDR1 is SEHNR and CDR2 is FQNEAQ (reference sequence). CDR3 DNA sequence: TGTGCCAGCAGCTTATCGGACAGGGGAGAGACCCAGTACTTC. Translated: CASSLSDRGETQYF.

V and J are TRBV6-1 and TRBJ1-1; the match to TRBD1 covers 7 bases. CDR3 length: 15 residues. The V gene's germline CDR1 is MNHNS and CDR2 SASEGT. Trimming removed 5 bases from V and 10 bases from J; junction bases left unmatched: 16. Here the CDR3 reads CASSHTSDRARLAFF. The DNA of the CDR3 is TGTGCCAGCAGTCATACCTCCGACAGGGCCCGGCTAGCTTTCTTT.

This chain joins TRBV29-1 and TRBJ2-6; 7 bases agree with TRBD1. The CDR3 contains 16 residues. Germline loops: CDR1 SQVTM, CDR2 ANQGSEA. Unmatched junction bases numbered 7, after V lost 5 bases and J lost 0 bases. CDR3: CSVWDRTHSGANVLTF. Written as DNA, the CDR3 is TGCAGCGTTTGGGACAGAACTCACTCTGGGGCCAACGTCCTGACTTTC.

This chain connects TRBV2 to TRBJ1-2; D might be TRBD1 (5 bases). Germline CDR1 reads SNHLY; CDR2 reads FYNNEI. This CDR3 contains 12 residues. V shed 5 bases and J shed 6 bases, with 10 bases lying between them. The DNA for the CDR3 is TGTGCCAGCAGTTGGGGGGAAAATGGCTACACCTTC. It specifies CASSWGENGYTF.

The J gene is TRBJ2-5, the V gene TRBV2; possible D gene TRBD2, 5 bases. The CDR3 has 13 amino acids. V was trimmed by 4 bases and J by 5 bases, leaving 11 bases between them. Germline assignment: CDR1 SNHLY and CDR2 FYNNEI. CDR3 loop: CASSGETRETQYF. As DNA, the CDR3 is TGTGCCAGCAGTGGGGAGACCCGGGAGACCCAGTACTTC.

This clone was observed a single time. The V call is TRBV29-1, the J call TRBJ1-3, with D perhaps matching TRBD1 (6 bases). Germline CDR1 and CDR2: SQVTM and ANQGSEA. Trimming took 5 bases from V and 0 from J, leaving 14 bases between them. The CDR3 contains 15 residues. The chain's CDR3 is CSVTGTEDSGNTIYF. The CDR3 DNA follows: TGCAGCGTTACAGGGACGGAGGACTCTGGAAACACCATATATTTT. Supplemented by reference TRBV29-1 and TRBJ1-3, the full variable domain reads SAVISQKPSRDICQRGTSLTIQCQVDSQVTMMFWYRQQPGQSLTLIATANQGSEATYESGFVIDKFPISRPNLTFSTLTVSNMSPEDSSIYLCSVTGTEDSGNTIYFGEGSWLTVV.

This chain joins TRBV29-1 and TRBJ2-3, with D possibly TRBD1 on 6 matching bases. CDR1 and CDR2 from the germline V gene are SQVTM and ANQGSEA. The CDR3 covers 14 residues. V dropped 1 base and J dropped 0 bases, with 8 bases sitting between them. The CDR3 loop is CSVEGTASTDTQYF. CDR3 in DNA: TGCAGCGTTGAAGGGACAGCTAGCACAGATACGCAGTATTTT.

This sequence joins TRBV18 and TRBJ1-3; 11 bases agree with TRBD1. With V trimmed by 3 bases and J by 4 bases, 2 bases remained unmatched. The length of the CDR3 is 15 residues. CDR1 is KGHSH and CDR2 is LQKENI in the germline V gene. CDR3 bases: TGTGCCAGCTCACCCGGGACAGGGGGAGGAAACACCATATATTTT. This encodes CASSPGTGGGNTIYF.

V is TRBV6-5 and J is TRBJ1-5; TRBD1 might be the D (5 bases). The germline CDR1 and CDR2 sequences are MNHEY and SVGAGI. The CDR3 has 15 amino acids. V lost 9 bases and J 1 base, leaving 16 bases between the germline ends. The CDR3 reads CARAPGRESNQPQHF. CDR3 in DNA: TGTGCCAGAGCCCCGGGCAGGGAAAGCAATCAGCCCCAGCATTTT.

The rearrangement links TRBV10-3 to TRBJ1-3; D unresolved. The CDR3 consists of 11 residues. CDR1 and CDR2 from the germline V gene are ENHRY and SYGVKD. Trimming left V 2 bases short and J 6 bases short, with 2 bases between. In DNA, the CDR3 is TGTGCCATCAGTGAGGTAAACACCATATATTTT. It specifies CAISEVNTIYF.

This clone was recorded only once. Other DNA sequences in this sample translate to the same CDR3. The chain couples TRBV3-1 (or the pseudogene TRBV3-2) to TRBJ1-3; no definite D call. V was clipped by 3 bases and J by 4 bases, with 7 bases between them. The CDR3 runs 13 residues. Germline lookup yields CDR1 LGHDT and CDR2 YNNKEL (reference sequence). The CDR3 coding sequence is TGTGCCAGCAGCCAGGGGTCCGGAAACACCATATATTTT. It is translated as CASSQGSGNTIYF.

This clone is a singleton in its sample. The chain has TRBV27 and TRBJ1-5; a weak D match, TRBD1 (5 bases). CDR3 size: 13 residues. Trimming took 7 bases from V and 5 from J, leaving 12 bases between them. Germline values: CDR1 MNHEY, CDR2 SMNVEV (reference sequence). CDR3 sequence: CASTTGGDQPQHF. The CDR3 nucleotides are TGTGCCAGCACCACGGGGGGGGATCAGCCCCAGCATTTT.

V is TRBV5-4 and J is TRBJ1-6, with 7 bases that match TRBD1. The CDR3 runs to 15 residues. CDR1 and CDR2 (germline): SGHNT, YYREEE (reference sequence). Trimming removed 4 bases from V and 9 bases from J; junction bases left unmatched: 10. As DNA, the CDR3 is TGTGCCAGCAGCAAGGCTACAGGGGAGGGTTCACCCCTCCACTTT. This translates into CASSKATGEGSPLHF.

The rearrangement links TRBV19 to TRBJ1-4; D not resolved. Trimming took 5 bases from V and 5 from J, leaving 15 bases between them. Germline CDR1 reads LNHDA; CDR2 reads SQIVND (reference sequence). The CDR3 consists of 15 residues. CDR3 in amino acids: CASSFITSGNEKLFF. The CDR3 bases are TGTGCCAGTAGTTTTATAACTTCCGGGAATGAAAAACTGTTTTTT.

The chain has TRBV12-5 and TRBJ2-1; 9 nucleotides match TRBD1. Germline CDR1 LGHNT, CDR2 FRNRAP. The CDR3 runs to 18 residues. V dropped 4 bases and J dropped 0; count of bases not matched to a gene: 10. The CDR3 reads CASGSPGGQGSSYNEQFF. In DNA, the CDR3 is TGTGCTAGTGGTTCCCCCGGGGGACAGGGTAGCTCCTACAATGAGCAGTTCTTC. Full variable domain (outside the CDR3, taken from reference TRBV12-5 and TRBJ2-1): DARVTQTPRHKVTEMGQEVTMRCQPILGHNTVFWYRQTMMQGLELLAYFRNRAPLDDSGMPKDRFSAEMPDATLATLKIQPSEPRDSAVYFCASGSPGGQGSSYNEQFFGPGTRLTVL.

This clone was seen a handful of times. The CDR3 is CASSLGMRDGYTF. The CDR3, as DNA: TGTGCCAGCAGCTTGGGAATGAGGGATGGCTACACCTTC. V is TRBV5-8 and J is TRBJ1-2, with no clear D. Trimming removed 0 bases from V and 6 bases from J, with 9 bases in between. The germline CDR1 and CDR2 sequences are SGHTS and YDEGEE. This CDR3 has 13 amino acids.

The CDR3 region has the DNA TGCAGTGCATTGGGCCCTCCGGAATACTTC. The encoded protein is CSALGPPEYF. V gene TRBV20-1 combines with J gene TRBJ2-4; D gene ambiguous. CDR1 and CDR2 (germline): DFQATT, SNEGSKA (reference sequence). This CDR3 has 10 residues. V lost 6 bases to trimming and J lost 16 bases, with 16 bases between them.

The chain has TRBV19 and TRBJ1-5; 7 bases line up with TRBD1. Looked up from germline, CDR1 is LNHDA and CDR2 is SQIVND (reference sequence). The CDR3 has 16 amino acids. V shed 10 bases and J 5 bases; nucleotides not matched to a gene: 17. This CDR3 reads CATRPEAHRGHQPQHF. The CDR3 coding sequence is TGTGCCACTAGGCCCGAAGCCCACAGGGGTCATCAGCCCCAGCATTTT.

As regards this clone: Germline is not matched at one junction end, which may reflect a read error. The CDR3 protein is CASSEDRSAYAEAFF. In nucleotides, the CDR3 is TGCGCCAGCAGCGAAGACAGGTCGGCTTATGCTGAAGCTTTCTTT. This chain connects TRBV4-1 to TRBJ1-1, with D perhaps TRBD1 (6 bases). The CDR3 spans 15 residues. Germline V gives CDR1 MGHRA, CDR2 YSYEKL.

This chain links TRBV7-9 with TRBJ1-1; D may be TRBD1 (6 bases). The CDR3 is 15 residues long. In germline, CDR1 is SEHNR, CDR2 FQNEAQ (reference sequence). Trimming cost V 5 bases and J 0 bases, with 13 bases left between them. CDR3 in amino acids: CASSTIRTVNTEAFF. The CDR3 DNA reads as TGTGCCAGCAGCACCATCCGGACAGTGAACACTGAAGCTTTCTTT.

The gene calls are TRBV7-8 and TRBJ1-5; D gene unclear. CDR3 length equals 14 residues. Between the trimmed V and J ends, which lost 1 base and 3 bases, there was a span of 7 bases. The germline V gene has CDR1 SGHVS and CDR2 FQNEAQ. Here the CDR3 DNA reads TGTGCCAGCAGCTTAGGGGCACACAATCAGCCCCAGCATTTT. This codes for CASSLGAHNQPQHF.

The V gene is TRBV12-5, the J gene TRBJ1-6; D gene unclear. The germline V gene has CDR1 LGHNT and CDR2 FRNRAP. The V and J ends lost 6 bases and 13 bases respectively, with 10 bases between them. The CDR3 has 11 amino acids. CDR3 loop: CASGIWVPLHF. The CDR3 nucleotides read TGTGCTAGTGGCATCTGGGTTCCCCTCCACTTT. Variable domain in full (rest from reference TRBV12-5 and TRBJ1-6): DARVTQTPRHKVTEMGQEVTMRCQPILGHNTVFWYRQTMMQGLELLAYFRNRAPLDDSGMPKDRFSAEMPDATLATLKIQPSEPRDSAVYFCASGIWVPLHFGNGTRLTVT.

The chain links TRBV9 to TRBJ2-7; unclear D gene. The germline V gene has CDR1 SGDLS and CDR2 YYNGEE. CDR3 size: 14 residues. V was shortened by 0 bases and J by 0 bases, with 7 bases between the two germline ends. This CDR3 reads CASSVVSGSYEQYF. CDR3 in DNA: TGTGCCAGCAGCGTAGTGTCGGGCTCCTACGAGCAGTACTTC. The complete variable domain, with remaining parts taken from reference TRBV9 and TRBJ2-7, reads DSGVTQTPKHLITATGQRVTLRCSPRSGDLSVYWYQQSLDQGLQFLIQYYNGEERAKGNILERFSAQQFPDLHSELNLSSLELGDSALYFCASSVVSGSYEQYFGPGTRLTVT.

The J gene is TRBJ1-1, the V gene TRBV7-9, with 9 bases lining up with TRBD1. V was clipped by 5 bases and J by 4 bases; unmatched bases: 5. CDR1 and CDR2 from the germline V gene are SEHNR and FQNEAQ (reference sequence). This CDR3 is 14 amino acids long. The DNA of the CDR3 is TGTGCCAGCAGCCGCGGACAGGGGAGCACTGAAGCTTTCTTT. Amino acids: CASSRGQGSTEAFF.

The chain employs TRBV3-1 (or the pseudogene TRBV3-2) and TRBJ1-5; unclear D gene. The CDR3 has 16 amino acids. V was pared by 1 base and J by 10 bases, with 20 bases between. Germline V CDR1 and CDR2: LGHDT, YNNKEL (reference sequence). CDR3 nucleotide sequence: TGTGCCAGCAGCCAAGGGGCATTGACACGTCTAAGTCCCCAGCATTTT. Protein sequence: CASSQGALTRLSPQHF.